The 25 T cell receptor beta chains below were found in one sample sequenced in a study of T cells after yellow fever vaccination. TCRdb independently ran MiXCR on the 5' RACE reads; one entry per CDR3 protein. In the table there are hundreds of thousands of distinct CDR3 sequences, about 4% of which are singletons. Here the sequenced sample was PBMCs, taken 5 days after the yellow fever booster vaccination. The receptor source for this set is a man between 18 and 29 years old who received the YFV17D yellow fever vaccine.

The chain combines TRBV28 with TRBJ1-3; D gene unclear. The CDR3 spans 15 residues. Between the trimmed V and J ends, which lost 6 bases and 3 bases, there was a span of 15 bases. From germline, CDR1 is MDHEN and CDR2 SYDVKM. This chain's CDR3 is CASSQLRASGNTIYF. As DNA, the CDR3 is TGTGCCAGCAGCCAACTCAGAGCCAGTGGAAACACCATATATTTT.

This clonotype has only a few counts. The genes are TRBV10-3 and TRBJ2-5; D unclear. Trimming stripped 3 bases from V and 2 bases from J, with 7 bases between. This CDR3 contains 13 residues. Germline V gene data show CDR1 as ENHRY and CDR2 as SYGVKD. Here the CDR3 reads CAISDATQETQYF. The CDR3 DNA reads TGTGCCATCAGTGACGCGACACAAGAGACCCAGTACTTC.

V and J are TRBV4-3 and TRBJ2-1; D ambiguous. V shed 1 base and J shed 7 bases, with 17 bases lying between them. Germline V gene lookup returns CDR1 LGHNA and CDR2 YSLEER. The CDR3 totals 16 residues. CDR3 sequence (DNA): TGCGCCAGCAGCCAAGTTGTCGACAAATACGAAAATGAGCAGTTCTTC. Translated, it gives CASSQVVDKYENEQFF.

This clonotype was seen repeatedly, ten times or more. The chain employs TRBV7-2 and TRBJ2-3; 9 nucleotides align to TRBD1. The CDR3 is 12 amino acids. V lost 11 bases, J lost 4 bases, and 4 bases stayed unmatched. The germline gives CDR1 SGHTA, CDR2 FQGNSA. The CDR3 spells CAGGQGPDTQYF. As DNA, the CDR3 is TGTGCCGGGGGACAGGGACCAGATACGCAGTATTTT. Filled out from reference TRBV7-2 and TRBJ2-3, the complete variable domain reads GAGVSQSPSNKVTEKGKDVELRCDPISGHTALYWYRQSLGQGLEFLIYFQGNSAPDKSGLPSDRFSAERTGGSVSTLTIQRTQQEDSAVYLCAGGQGPDTQYFGPGTRLTVL.

At least ten counts were recorded for this clonotype. This sequence joins TRBV3-1 and TRBJ1-2; D remains ambiguous. Germline CDR1 LGHDT, CDR2 YNNKEL (reference sequence). V lost 0 bases to trimming and J lost 8 bases, with 16 bases between them. This CDR3 has 15 residues. CDR3 DNA sequence: TGTGCCAGCAGCCAAGACAGCAGGTACCTCTCCGGCTACACCTTC. Its protein product is CASSQDSRYLSGYTF.

This clonotype was observed at least ten times. The chain carries TRBV6-2 or TRBV6-3 and TRBJ2-3; D might be TRBD2 (6 bases). Germline V lookup: CDR1 MNHEY, CDR2 SVGEGT. The CDR3 spans 15 residues. Deletions cut 3 bases from V and 2 bases from J, with 12 bases between. The CDR3 spells CASSYGGTPTDTQYF. In DNA form, the CDR3 reads TGTGCCAGCAGTTATGGAGGGACCCCCACAGATACGCAGTATTTT.

There are a few counts of this clonotype. The chain has TRBV6-6 and TRBJ1-5; D remains ambiguous. Germline CDR1 reads MNHNY; CDR2 reads SVGAGI (reference sequence). The CDR3 is made up of 17 amino acids. V lost 5 bases, J lost 0 bases, and 17 bases lay in between. CDR3 in amino acids: CASSRFLREFSNQPQHF. The CDR3, as DNA: TGTGCCAGCAGTCGCTTTCTTAGGGAATTTAGCAATCAGCCCCAGCATTTT.

The V call is TRBV21-1, the J call TRBJ2-3; the table assigns TRBD1, which was not confirmed against the DNA. TRBV21-1 is a documented pseudogene. CDR3 length: 15 amino acids. The DNA of the CDR3 is TGTGCCAGCAGCATCCTCAGGGGGCAGGCAGATACGCAGTATTTT. Protein sequence: CASSILRGQADTQYF.

J is TRBJ2-1 and V is TRBV20-1; 12 bases are shared with TRBD2. This CDR3 comprises 20 residues. Trimming removed 1 base from V and 3 bases from J; junction bases left unmatched: 16. Germline loops: CDR1 DFQATT, CDR2 SNEGSKA (reference sequence). The CDR3 DNA reads TGCAGTGCTAGAGGATGGTCTAGCGGGGGGGCACTGTCGGGCTACAATGAGCAGTTCTTC. This codes for CSARGWSSGGALSGYNEQFF.

The sample holds many counts of this clonotype. V usage is TRBV6-5 and J usage is TRBJ2-1, with 7 bases that match TRBD1. The V gene end was trimmed by 2 bases and the J gene end by 4 bases; junction bases not matched to a gene: 11. The CDR3 is 17 amino acids. From germline, CDR1 is MNHEY and CDR2 SVGAGI. CDR3 DNA sequence: TGTGCCAGCAGTTACACCATGACAGGGCCGGTATACAATGAGCAGTTCTTC. It specifies CASSYTMTGPVYNEQFF.

The chain combines TRBV12-3 or TRBV12-4 with TRBJ2-7; D gene uncertain. The CDR3 totals 14 residues. The V gene lost 6 bases and the J gene lost 5 bases, with 17 bases spanning the gap. CDR3 region: CASSHSLTHHEQYF. CDR3 in DNA: TGTGCCAGCAGCCACTCCCTTACTCACCACGAGCAGTACTTC.

This clonotype came up a few times. The chain couples TRBV12-3 or TRBV12-4 to TRBJ2-7, with 7 bases that match TRBD1. The CDR3 has 14 amino acids. Trimming cost V 5 bases and J 3 bases; bases outside gene matches: 7. For the CDR3, the DNA is TGTGCCAGCAGTCGACGGACAGGAAGCTACGAGCAGTACTTC. Translation: CASSRRTGSYEQYF.

This clonotype has ten or more counts. The chain employs TRBV27 and TRBJ1-5; D gene uncertain. V lost 2 bases, J lost 5 bases, and 13 bases lay in between. This CDR3 spans 15 amino acids. Per germline, CDR1 MNHEY and CDR2 SMNVEV (reference sequence). In DNA form, the CDR3 reads TGTGCCAGCAGTTTACGATATCGTGGAGATCAGCCCCAGCATTTT. This encodes CASSLRYRGDQPQHF.

This clonotype occurred many times. The chain employs TRBV12-3 or TRBV12-4 and TRBJ2-7, with 10 bases matching TRBD1. Unmatched junction bases numbered 10, after V lost 2 bases and J lost 0 bases. The CDR3 covers 18 residues. Here the CDR3 reads CASSLIPGQGPSSYEQYV. CDR3 nucleotides: TGTGCCAGCAGTTTAATCCCGGGACAGGGGCCGAGCTCCTACGAGCAGTACGTC.

The table lists this clonotype with many counts. The gene calls are TRBV15 and TRBJ1-2; D may be TRBD1 (5 bases). Germline V lookup: CDR1 LNHNV, CDR2 YYDKDF (reference sequence). V dropped 5 bases and J dropped 7 bases, with 14 bases sitting between them. CDR3 length equals 13 residues. The CDR3 loop reads CATSYGASLGYTF. DNA of the CDR3: TGTGCCACCAGCTACGGGGCCAGCCTTGGCTACACCTTC.

The chain is built from TRBV7-2 and TRBJ2-6; the match to TRBD1 covers 9 bases. Germline lookup yields CDR1 SGHTA and CDR2 FQGNSA. The CDR3 runs 16 residues. Unmatched junction bases numbered 10, after V lost 11 bases and J lost 2 bases. CDR3 region: CADSDRGGTGANVLTF. The CDR3, as DNA: TGTGCCGACTCGGACAGGGGAGGGACTGGGGCCAACGTCCTGACTTTC.

This clonotype was detected ten times or more. The chain uses TRBV6-2 or TRBV6-3 and TRBJ1-5; D call uncertain. Between the trimmed V and J ends, which lost 4 bases and 5 bases, there was a span of 6 bases. Looked up from germline, CDR1 is MNHEY and CDR2 is SVGEGT. The CDR3 has 12 residues. The CDR3, as DNA: TGTGCCAGCAGTTTTAAGGATCAGCCCCAGCATTTT. It specifies CASSFKDQPQHF.

This clonotype was observed at least ten times. One junction end does not reproduce the germline sequence, and a read error may be involved. V usage is TRBV7-6 and J usage is TRBJ2-7; D unclear. From germline, CDR1 is SGHVS and CDR2 FNYEAQ. The CDR3 sequence is 14 residues long. For the CDR3, the DNA is TGTGCCAGCAGCTTAGGTTATAGCTCCCACGAGCAGTACTTC. This gives the protein CASSLGYSSHEQYF.

The chain combines TRBV29-1 with TRBJ1-4; D perhaps matches TRBD1 (6 bases). Trimming cost V 6 bases and J 7 bases, with 18 bases left between them. The CDR3 contains 14 residues. Germline V gene sequence: CDR1 SQVTM, CDR2 ANQGSEA. The CDR3 DNA sequence: TGCAGCGTCCACAGCACCGGGACATCTGAAAAACTGTTTTTT. It translates to CSVHSTGTSEKLFF.

This clonotype has ten or more counts. The rearrangement uses TRBV7-9 and TRBJ2-7; D is possibly TRBD2 (5 bases). The CDR3 is 16 residues long. Germline V CDR1 and CDR2: SEHNR, FQNEAQ (reference sequence). Trimming removed 7 bases at V and 2 bases at J, with 21 bases between. CDR3 sequence: CASNTLALATAYEQYF. CDR3 in DNA: TGTGCCAGCAATACCCTAGCACTTGCTACGGCCTACGAGCAGTACTTC.

This clonotype was seen a few times. This rearrangement joins TRBV6-5 to TRBJ1-4; a weak D match, TRBD1 (5 bases). Per the germline V gene, CDR1 is MNHEY and CDR2 is SVGAGI. The CDR3 spans 15 residues. V lost 1 base and J 8 bases, leaving 14 bases between the germline ends. The CDR3 protein is CASSYLGEPVEKLFF. Here the CDR3 DNA reads TGTGCCAGCAGTTACTTAGGGGAGCCTGTGGAAAAACTGTTTTTT.

This clonotype was counted only a few times. This rearrangement joins TRBV27 to TRBJ2-3; TRBD1 matches at 7 bases. The CDR3 extends over 15 amino acids. Losses at the gene ends were 5 bases for V and 0 bases for J; bases not matched to a gene: 5. CDR1 and CDR2 from the germline V gene are MNHEY and SMNVEV (reference sequence). CDR3 coding DNA: TGTGCCAGCAGTACCACGGGACAGAGCACAGATACGCAGTATTTT. Its protein is CASSTTGQSTDTQYF.

This clonotype was observed a few times. This chain connects TRBV12-3 or TRBV12-4 to TRBJ1-4; D unresolved. There are 14 residues in the CDR3. V dropped 7 bases and J dropped 8 bases, with 17 bases sitting between them. The CDR3 spells CASNPDGIPEKLFF. The CDR3 coding sequence is TGTGCCAGCAACCCTGACGGGATTCCGGAAAAACTGTTTTTT.

The gene calls are TRBV6-5 and TRBJ1-6, with 7 positions matching TRBD1. The CDR3 loop spans 13 amino acids. With 0 bases clipped from V and 10 bases from J, the junction kept 0 bases outside the gene matches. Germline CDR1 reads MNHEY; CDR2 reads SVGAGI. The CDR3 region is CASSYSTGSPLHF. DNA of the CDR3: TGTGCCAGCAGTTACTCGACAGGGTCACCCCTCCACTTT.

The CDR3 region has the DNA TGTGCCAGCAGGCTCCTGGGGGGACAGTACCAAGAGACCCAGTACTTC. Translated, it gives CASRLLGGQYQETQYF. The rearrangement links TRBV7-8 to TRBJ2-5, with D perhaps TRBD1 (7 bases). This CDR3 contains 16 residues. Germline V lookup: CDR1 SGHVS, CDR2 FQNEAQ. V lost 6 bases and J 0 bases, leaving 17 bases between the germline ends.